This T cell receptor beta chain was captured in a study of blood T cell repertoires in COVID-19. The overall study: Samples representing acute and convalescent COVID-19 were sourced from the United States, Italy and Spain.

This CDR3 is 16 amino acids long. The germline V gene has CDR1 SGHRS and CDR2 YFSETQ. V lost 0 bases and J 4 bases, leaving 14 bases between the germline ends. The protocol was immunoSEQ multiplex PCR, while the TCRdb copy is restricted to in-frame clones and leaves out a portion. The sample has some 90,000 clones; about 84% are singletons. The source of this sequence is a man in his fifties or sixties with acute or convalescent COVID-19. The J gene is TRBJ1-3, the V gene TRBV5-1; D remains ambiguous. The sequencing input was peripheral blood. The CDR3 loop is CASSLDSGLRGNTIYF. The CDR3 region has the DNA TGCGCCAGCAGCTTGGATTCGGGTTTAAGAGGAAACACCATATATTTT.